This is a list of T cell receptor beta chains from one sample in a study of blood T cell repertoires in COVID-19. Profiled with immunoSEQ multiplex PCR; TCRdb holds only in-frame clones, not every one. The repertoire includes approximately 270,000 clones, around 90% of them detected once, and 1.3% to 1.5% sits in the top ten. Sample: peripheral blood. These receptor sequences come from a man aged 80 or over with acute or convalescent COVID-19. Each CDR3 is given with its conserved first and last residue. A D gene is named only where the DNA matches it firmly. Some rows mark clone size as missing; the rest say once, few, many or name a class of expanded clone.

J: TRBJ1-5; size: -; D: -; V: TRBV19; CDR3: CASSIVGHGSNQPQHF; DNA: TGTGCCAGTAGTATAGTGGGACACGGCAGCAATCAGCCCCAGCATTTT
J: TRBJ2-3; size: -; D: TRBD2; V: TRBV5-6; CDR3: CASSSRTSGRADTQYF; DNA: TGTGCCAGCAGCTCGAGGACTAGCGGGAGAGCAGATACGCAGTATTTT
J: TRBJ1-1; size: -; D: -; V: TRBV19; CDR3: CASSLIGNMNTEAFF; DNA: TGTGCCAGTAGCCTCATCGGGAACATGAACACTGAAGCTTTCTTT
J: TRBJ2-1; size: -; D: -; V: TRBV19; CDR3: CASSNPMGSSYNEQFF; DNA: TGTGCCAGTAGTAACCCGATGGGGAGCTCCTACAATGAGCAGTTCTTC
J: TRBJ1-2; size: -; D: TRBD1; V: TRBV12-3/TRBV12-4; CDR3: CASSLEGAWGYTF; DNA: TGTGCCAGCAGTTTGGAGGGGGCTTGGGGCTACACCTTC
J: TRBJ2-6; size: -; D: -; V: TRBV7-8; CDR3: CASSLRNSGANVLTF; DNA: TGTGCCAGCAGCTTGAGGAACTCTGGGGCCAACGTCCTGACTTTC
J: TRBJ2-2; size: -; D: TRBD1; V: TRBV5-1; CDR3: CASSLGQDASTGELFF; DNA: TGCGCCAGCAGCCTAGGACAGGATGCAAGCACCGGGGAGCTGTTTTTT
J: TRBJ2-7; size: -; D: TRBD1; V: TRBV28; CDR3: CASSSRQGAYEQYF; DNA: TGTGCCAGCAGTTCCAGACAGGGAGCCTACGAGCAGTACTTC
J: TRBJ1-3; size: -; D: -; V: TRBV23-1; CDR3: CASPEVKAVGEWSGNTIYF; DNA: TGCGCCAGCCCTGAGGTGAAGGCAGTAGGGGAATGGTCTGGAAACACCATATATTTT
J: TRBJ2-7; size: -; D: TRBD1; V: TRBV6-6; CDR3: CASSSGTGYYEQYF; DNA: TGTGCCAGCAGTTCCGGGACAGGGTACTACGAGCAGTACTTC
J: TRBJ1-6; size: few; D: TRBD1; V: TRBV2; CDR3: CASSRDRGYSPLHF; DNA: TGTGCCAGCAGTCGGGACAGGGGTTACTCACCCCTCCACTTT
J: TRBJ2-3; size: -; D: TRBD2; V: TRBV7-3; CDR3: CASSTTGGTSGNTQYF; DNA: TGTGCCAGCAGCACGACAGGGGGGACTAGCGGTAATACGCAGTATTTT
J: TRBJ1-1; size: -; D: -; V: TRBV4-2; CDR3: CASSLRGSTEAFF; DNA: TGTGCCAGCAGTCTAAGGGGTAGCACTGAAGCTTTCTTT
J: TRBJ1-1; size: -; D: TRBD1; V: TRBV2; CDR3: CASSKDRGESAFF; DNA: TGTGCCAGCAGTAAGGACAGGGGGGAGTCAGCTTTCTTT
J: TRBJ2-1; size: -; D: TRBD2; V: TRBV10-3; CDR3: CAISEVASGGGKNEQFF; DNA: TGTGCCATCAGTGAGGTGGCTAGCGGGGGGGGGAAGAATGAGCAGTTCTTC
J: TRBJ1-1; size: few; D: TRBD1; V: TRBV27; CDR3: CASSTYRGLNTEAFF; DNA: TGTGCCAGCAGTACTTACAGGGGGCTGAACACTGAAGCTTTCTTT
J: TRBJ2-1; size: -; D: TRBD1; V: TRBV4-3; CDR3: CASSQDQQGTEQFF; DNA: TGCGCCAGCAGCCAAGATCAACAGGGGACTGAGCAGTTCTTC
J: TRBJ1-2; size: -; D: -; V: TRBV19; CDR3: CASSIETGIDGYTF; DNA: TGTGCCAGTAGTATCGAGACAGGCATAGATGGCTACACCTTC
J: TRBJ1-1; size: -; D: TRBD1; V: TRBV5-1; CDR3: CASSPRQGQGMNTEAFF; DNA: TGCGCCAGCAGCCCGCGACAGGGACAGGGTATGAACACTGAAGCTTTCTTT
J: TRBJ1-6; size: -; D: -; V: TRBV5-4; CDR3: CASSFSRGNSPLHF; DNA: TGTGCCAGCAGCTTCTCAAGGGGTAATTCACCCCTCCACTTT
J: TRBJ2-7; size: -; D: -; V: TRBV6-1; CDR3: CASSDSGEPDRVEQYF; DNA: TGTGCCAGCAGTGATTCTGGAGAACCCGACCGTGTAGAGCAGTACTTC
J: TRBJ1-3; size: -; D: -; V: TRBV4-2; CDR3: CASSLSSGNTIYF; DNA: TGTGCCAGCAGCCTATCCTCTGGAAACACCATATATTTT
J: TRBJ2-6; size: -; D: -; V: TRBV18; CDR3: CASSPTEASGANVLTF; DNA: TGTGCCAGCTCCCCGACAGAGGCATCTGGGGCCAACGTCCTGACTTTC
J: TRBJ2-7; size: -; D: TRBD2; V: TRBV27; CDR3: CASSLFTGGLYEQYF; DNA: TGTGCCAGCAGTTTATTTACGGGAGGGCTCTACGAGCAGTACTTC
J: TRBJ1-2; size: -; D: -; V: TRBV27; CDR3: CASSLRGIYGYTF; DNA: TGTGCCAGCAGTTTAAGAGGGATCTATGGCTACACCTTC
J: TRBJ2-5; size: -; D: TRBD1; V: TRBV29-1; CDR3: CSVARQGQETQYF; DNA: TGCAGCGTTGCCCGACAGGGCCAAGAGACCCAGTACTTC
J: TRBJ2-7; size: -; D: -; V: TRBV7-2; CDR3: CASSLQGFPPYEQYF; DNA: TGTGCCAGCAGCTTACAGGGGTTCCCCCCCTACGAGCAGTACTTC
J: TRBJ1-2; size: -; D: TRBD1; V: TRBV18; CDR3: CASSLRQGHGYTF; DNA: TGTGCCAGCTCACTAAGACAGGGACATGGCTACACCTTC
J: TRBJ1-3; size: -; D: TRBD1; V: TRBV7-8; CDR3: CASSFRTGKGNTIYF; DNA: TGTGCCAGCAGCTTCCGGACAGGGAAAGGAAACACCATATATTTT
J: TRBJ1-2; size: once; D: -; V: TRBV6-5; CDR3: CASSYERDYGYTF; DNA: TGTGCCAGCAGTTACGAACGAGACTATGGCTACACCTTC
J: TRBJ1-4; size: -; D: -; V: TRBV4-2; CDR3: CASSQDRVSVFANEKLFF; DNA: TGTGCCAGCAGCCAAGATCGGGTCTCAGTTTTTGCTAATGAAAAACTGTTTTTT
J: TRBJ1-1; size: -; D: -; V: TRBV9; CDR3: CASSVAPEGAEAFF; DNA: TGTGCCAGCAGCGTAGCTCCCGAGGGCGCTGAAGCTTTCTTT
J: TRBJ2-7; size: -; D: -; V: TRBV6-5; CDR3: CASSRTETSSYEQYF; DNA: TGTGCCAGCAGCCGAACAGAGACCTCGTCCTACGAGCAGTACTTC
J: TRBJ1-6; size: -; D: -; V: TRBV5-5; CDR3: CASSLGEANSPLHF; DNA: TGTGCCAGCAGCTTGGGGGAGGCGAATTCACCCCTCCACTTT
J: TRBJ2-2; size: -; D: TRBD1; V: TRBV7-3; CDR3: CASSLRQGTGELFF; DNA: TGTGCCAGCAGCTTAAGACAGGGCACCGGGGAGCTGTTTTTT
J: TRBJ1-5; size: -; D: TRBD1; V: TRBV5-6; CDR3: CASRPWTGDQPQHF; DNA: TGTGCCAGCAGGCCCTGGACAGGGGACCAGCCCCAGCATTTT
J: TRBJ1-5; size: -; D: TRBD1; V: TRBV4-1; CDR3: CASSQEGTGGSNQPQHF; DNA: TGCGCCAGCAGCCAAGAAGGGACAGGGGGCTCCAATCAGCCCCAGCATTTT
J: TRBJ1-1; size: -; D: TRBD1; V: TRBV5-1; CDR3: CASSLYQGANTEAFF; DNA: TGCGCCAGCAGCTTGTATCAGGGGGCAAACACTGAAGCTTTCTTT
J: TRBJ2-2; size: -; D: TRBD1; V: TRBV9; CDR3: CASSTRQGGTGELFF; DNA: TGTGCCAGCAGCACAAGACAGGGTGGAACCGGGGAGCTGTTTTTT
J: TRBJ2-1; size: -; D: -; V: TRBV10-3; CDR3: CAISGDNEQFF; DNA: TGTGCCATCAGCGGGGACAATGAGCAGTTCTTC
J: TRBJ1-3; size: -; D: TRBD1; V: TRBV19; CDR3: CASSTQGAHSSGNTIYF; DNA: TGTGCCAGTAGTACCCAGGGGGCGCATAGCTCCGGAAACACCATATATTTT
J: TRBJ2-7; size: -; D: -; V: TRBV4-3; CDR3: CASSQGQGNSYEQYF; DNA: TGCGCCAGCAGCCAAGGGCAGGGGAACTCCTACGAGCAGTACTTC
J: TRBJ2-7; size: -; D: TRBD1; V: TRBV7-9; CDR3: CASSPIDRVGTYEQYF; DNA: TGTGCCAGCAGCCCCATTGACAGGGTGGGGACCTACGAGCAGTACTTC
J: TRBJ2-7; size: -; D: TRBD1; V: TRBV5-1; CDR3: CASSLAVGQVYEQYF; DNA: TGCGCCAGCAGCTTGGCGGTCGGACAGGTCTACGAGCAGTACTTC
J: TRBJ1-3; size: -; D: -; V: TRBV3-1/TRBV3-2; CDR3: CASSQGVGAMDF; DNA: TGTGCCAGCAGCCAAGGTGTGGGGGCCATGGATTTT